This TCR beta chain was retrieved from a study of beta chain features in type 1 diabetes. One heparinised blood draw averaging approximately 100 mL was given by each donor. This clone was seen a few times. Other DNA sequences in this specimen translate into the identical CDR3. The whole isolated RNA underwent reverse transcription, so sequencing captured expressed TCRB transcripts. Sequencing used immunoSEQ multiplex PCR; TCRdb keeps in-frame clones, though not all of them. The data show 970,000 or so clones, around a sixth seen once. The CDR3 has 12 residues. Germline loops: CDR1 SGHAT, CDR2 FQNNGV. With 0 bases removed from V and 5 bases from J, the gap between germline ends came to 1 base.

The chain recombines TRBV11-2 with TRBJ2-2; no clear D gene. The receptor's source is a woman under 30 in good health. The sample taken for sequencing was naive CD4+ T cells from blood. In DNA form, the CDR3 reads TGTGCCAGCAGCTTAGATACCGGGGAGCTGTTTTTT. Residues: CASSLDTGELFF.